The 11 T cell receptor beta chains in this list originate from one sample, sequenced in a study of blood T cell repertoires in COVID-19. Assay used: immunoSEQ multiplex PCR; TCRdb lists only in-frame clones, some missing. Seen here are more than 250,000 clones, around 88% observed once, and the top ten hold roughly 2.1%. Specimen: peripheral blood. The receptors come from a woman in her 30s who had recovered from COVID-19.

Of note for this clone: This CDR3 is also generated by other DNA sequences in the sample. The chain links TRBV4-2 to TRBJ2-1, with 12 bases matching TRBD2. The V gene's germline CDR1 is LGHNA and CDR2 YNFKEQ. This CDR3 has 16 residues. With V trimmed by 0 bases and J by 4 bases, 1 base remained unmatched. The CDR3 loop is CASSQDGTSGYNEQFF. In DNA, the CDR3 is TGTGCCAGCAGCCAAGACGGGACTAGCGGGTACAATGAGCAGTTCTTC.

V usage is TRBV12-3 or TRBV12-4 and J usage is TRBJ1-2; no definite D call. V was trimmed by 4 bases and J by 6 bases, leaving 12 bases between them. The CDR3 has 13 amino acids. The CDR3 DNA is TGTGCCAGCAGTTCTCAGCGCTTCCATGGCTACACCTTC. Translated, it gives CASSSQRFHGYTF.

V usage is TRBV27 and J usage is TRBJ1-1; no clear D gene. CDR1 MNHEY and CDR2 SMNVEV come from the germline V gene (reference sequence). This CDR3 comprises 13 residues. Trimming took off 3 bases at V and 2 bases at J, with 7 bases between the two ends. CDR3 sequence reads: CASSLAANTEAFF. CDR3 in DNA: TGTGCCAGCAGTTTGGCGGCCAACACTGAAGCTTTCTTT.

The rearrangement joins TRBV24-1 to TRBJ2-3; TRBD2 aligns across 12 bases. The junction had 4 bases not matched to a gene; V was cut back by 4 bases and J by 0 bases. The CDR3 consists of 17 residues. The germline V gene has CDR1 KGHDR and CDR2 SFDVKD. The CDR3 reads CATSDPGLAGSTDTQYF. In nucleotides, the CDR3 is TGTGCCACCAGTGACCCTGGACTAGCGGGAAGCACAGATACGCAGTATTTT.

This sequence joins TRBV28 and TRBJ2-3, with D tentatively TRBD1 (5 bases). Trimming stripped 6 bases from V and 0 bases from J, with 16 bases between. CDR3 length: 16 amino acids. Germline CDR1 MDHEN, CDR2 SYDVKM. The CDR3, as DNA: TGTGCCAGCAGACACAACACAGGATCTAGCACAGATACGCAGTATTTT. Amino acid sequence: CASRHNTGSSTDTQYF.

The chain combines TRBV27 with TRBJ1-5; 7 nucleotides match TRBD1. Per the germline V gene, CDR1 is MNHEY and CDR2 is SMNVEV (reference sequence). The V gene end was trimmed by 5 bases and the J gene end by 4 bases; junction bases not matched to a gene: 14. This CDR3 has 17 amino acids. Here the CDR3 reads CASSRYRTGLANQPQHF. DNA for the CDR3: TGTGCCAGCAGTAGATATCGGACAGGACTTGCAAATCAGCCCCAGCATTTT.

The chain employs TRBV6-5 and TRBJ2-3; maybe TRBD2 (5 bases). The CDR3 contains 14 residues. Germline CDR1 MNHEY, CDR2 SVGAGI. V gave up 6 bases and J gave up 2 bases, with 12 bases separating them. Written as DNA, the CDR3 is TGTGCCAGCAGGGAGGCGCGCTCCACAGATACGCAGTATTTT. Amino acids: CASREARSTDTQYF.

The V gene is TRBV5-6, the J gene TRBJ1-2; TRBD1 might be the D (5 bases). This CDR3 is built from 16 residues. CDR1 and CDR2 (germline): SGHDT, YYEEEE. Trimming cost V 4 bases and J 4 bases, with 20 bases left between them. The CDR3 nucleotides read TGTGCCAGCAGCCCGGCCGGGCAGGGTAGAAGCTATGGCTACACCTTC. Protein product: CASSPAGQGRSYGYTF.

The chain uses TRBV19 and TRBJ2-3, with 7 bases matching TRBD1. The V gene's germline CDR1 is LNHDA and CDR2 SQIVND (reference sequence). The CDR3 has 14 amino acids. V dropped 5 bases and J dropped 4; count of bases not matched to a gene: 6. CDR3 sequence reads: CASSLGQNADTQYF. The CDR3 DNA follows: TGTGCCAGTAGTTTGGGACAGAACGCAGATACGCAGTATTTT.

J is TRBJ2-1 and V is TRBV19; 8 positions agree with TRBD1. V shed 5 bases, J shed 9 bases, and the junction held 12 bases outside the gene matches. This CDR3 is built from 15 residues. The germline CDR1 and CDR2 sequences are LNHDA and SQIVND (reference sequence). CDR3 bases: TGTGCCAGTAGTTCAAGCCGGGACAGGATGTCTGAGCAGTTCTTC. The encoded protein is CASSSSRDRMSEQFF.

The chain employs TRBV18 and TRBJ2-5; TRBD1 is a possible D gene (6 bases). Deletions cut 3 bases from V and 2 bases from J, with 7 bases between. This CDR3 contains 13 residues. Germline V gene lookup returns CDR1 KGHSH and CDR2 LQKENI. As DNA, the CDR3 is TGTGCCAGCTCACCGGACAGACAAGAGACCCAGTACTTC. Its protein is CASSPDRQETQYF. Drawing the rest from reference TRBV18 and TRBJ2-5, the complete variable domain is NAGVMQNPRHLVRRRGQEARLRCSPMKGHSHVYWYRQLPEEGLKFMVYLQKENIIDESGMPKERFSAEFPKEGPSILRIQQVVRGDSAAYFCASSPDRQETQYFGPGTRLLVL.